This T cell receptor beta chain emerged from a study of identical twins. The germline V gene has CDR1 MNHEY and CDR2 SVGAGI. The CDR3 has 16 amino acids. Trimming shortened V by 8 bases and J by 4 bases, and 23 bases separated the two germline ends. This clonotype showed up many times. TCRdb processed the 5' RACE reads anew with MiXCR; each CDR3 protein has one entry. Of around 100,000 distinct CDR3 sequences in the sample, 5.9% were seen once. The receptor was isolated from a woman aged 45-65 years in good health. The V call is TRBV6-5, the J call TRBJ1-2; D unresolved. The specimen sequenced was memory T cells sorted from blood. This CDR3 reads CASCPTLTRSSYGYTF. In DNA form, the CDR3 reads TGTGCCAGCTGCCCAACTCTGACACGCTCTAGCTATGGCTACACCTTC.